The source of this T cell receptor (beta chain) is a study of neurological immune-mediated disorders (dated by TCRdb to the late 2010s). At the level of the whole study: Peripheral blood TCR-beta repertoires from HTLV-I-associated myelopathy (HAM/TSP) patients, multiple sclerosis patients and healthy controls were compared by UMI-based sequencing. The cohort was made up of some 70 subjects, consisting of roughly 14 HAM/TSP patients, around 35 multiple sclerosis patients and 20 healthy controls. The approximately 100 TCR-beta libraries included longitudinal samples, technical triplicates and paired sorted CD4+ and CD8+ T-cell subsets alongside PBMC samples.

From V the trimming removes 3 bases and from J it removes 1 base, while the gene matches leave 5 bases of the junction unaccounted for. Including cysteine and phenylalanine, the CDR3 has 16 amino acids. Only the CDR3 portion is preserved as DNA: 48 bases, with reading frame beginning at the first base. CDR1 and CDR2 are drawn from the germline V gene (reference sequence): MNHEY, SMNVEV. This clonotype appeared many times. Its target antigen remains unknown. No much larger clone exists at a distance of one base, and base qualities are not known. Results the study describes overall, beyond this receptor: No identical CDR3 amino acid sequences were found to be shared among expanded clones across subjects, suggesting that TCR-beta repertoires were private in all groups. The highest TCR clonal expansion was observed in HAM/TSP patients, whereas the lowest was observed in MS patients, even when compared with healthy controls.

cDNA was synthesized by template-switch 5'RACE using a primer with a 10-nucleotide random unique molecular identifier that tagged each TCR transcript. Each sequencing run produced over 170 million TCR-beta sequences covering 15-18 subjects. The RNeasy kit was used to extract total RNA. Using the KAPA Real-time Library Amplification kit, TCR-beta VDJ regions were amplified with primers for the TCR constant region and the 5'RACE anchor. Sample indexes and Illumina adaptors were added in a first PCR, and a second PCR then increased library yield. The roughly 650 bp TCR product was size-selected on a 2% E-gel SizeSelection system after Ampure bead purification. Before pooling, libraries had their quality checked on a Bioanalyzer, their concentration measured with Qubit, and their quantity determined with the Kapa Library Quantification kit. An Illumina HiSeq 2500 sequenced the libraries paired-end 2 x 150 bp. To increase sequence diversity, 25-30% phiX was spiked into each library pool. In the authors' own workflow: The UMI-based MiGEC pipeline processed quality-filtered reads and removed over 85% of raw TCR sequences during error correction. IMGT germline references were used for aligning VDJ genes, and each clonotype was defined as a unique CDR3 amino acid sequence together with its V-J genes. Clonal expansion, Shannon diversity and CDR3 relatedness (CalcPairwiseDistances, ClusterSamples) were evaluated with VDJtools, and phylogenetic trees were built with CLCbio workbench. A clone was classed as expanded if it had 8 or more unique UMIs, a cutoff based on coefficient-of-variation modelling across technical triplicates. TCRdb reanalyzed the raw reads on its own, using fastp at Q25 for trimming and MiXCR for clone calling, and kept in-frame beta chains. Every entry covers one CDR3 protein and lists the most common genes and DNA from its rows. Here the V and J calls rest on TCRdb's processing, not on the authors' analysis. This sample is represented by about 36,000 distinct CDR3 sequences; 9% to 12% of them were singletons. The ten biggest clones cover approximately 7% of the sample.

For unsorted PBMC libraries, 2 million PBMCs were used after storage in RNAlater at -80 degrees C until RNA extraction. Peripheral blood was subjected to Ficoll-Hypaque density gradient centrifugation to isolate PBMCs, which were then cryopreserved in liquid nitrogen. The receptor chain draws on TRBV27 and TRBJ2-7; 11 middle bases align to TRBD1. This sequence originates from a woman under 40 with HTLV-1-associated myelopathy (HAM/TSP). Sequencing input: PBMCs. The CDR3 reads as follows: CASSFSRDRGSYEQYF. The nucleotide sequence is TGTGCCAGCAGTTTCAGTCGGGACAGGGGGTCCTACGAGCAGTACTTC.